The 9 T cell receptor beta chains below were found in one sample sequenced in a study of shared clonotypes between healthy human individuals. This table comes from immunoSEQ multiplex PCR, and its TCRdb copy is limited to in-frame clones, with some not included. The table includes some 680,000 clones, around 78% detected once. Sequenced: memory CD4+ T cells sorted from blood. The subset denotes: CD45RA-negative fraction. All receptors derive from a woman under 40 in good health.

This clone showed up many times. At the DNA level, this CDR3 is encoded by other sequences in the same sample as well. The chain links TRBV27 to TRBJ1-5; TRBD1 matches at 7 bases. Trimming at V came to 2 bases and at J to 4 bases, leaving 2 bases not matched to a gene. The CDR3 spans 14 residues. CDR1 and CDR2 from the germline V gene are MNHEY and SMNVEV (reference sequence). The CDR3 DNA reads as TGTGCCAGCAGTTTAAGGGACAGTAATCAGCCCCAGCATTTT. This gives the protein CASSLRDSNQPQHF.

On this clone itself: The sample has other DNA sequences that encode this CDR3 too. J is TRBJ1-4 and V is TRBV7-2; no definite D call. CDR1 is SGHTA, CDR2 FQGNSA, per germline. The CDR3 covers 14 residues. Trimming pared 5 bases from V and 4 bases from J, leaving 11 bases between. The CDR3 loop reads CASSRTAFNEKLFF. CDR3 in DNA: TGTGCCAGCAGCCGTACAGCTTTTAATGAAAAACTGTTTTTT.

This sequence joins TRBV29-1 and TRBJ2-1, with 10 bases that match TRBD2. V lost 3 bases, J lost 9 bases, and 5 bases stayed unmatched. Per germline, CDR1 SQVTM and CDR2 ANQGSEA. CDR3 length equals 13 residues. CDR3 in amino acids: CSVEIAGGGEQFF. For the CDR3, the DNA is TGCAGCGTTGAGATAGCGGGAGGTGGTGAGCAGTTCTTC.

This chain links TRBV25-1 with TRBJ1-2; no firm D call. This CDR3 region has 15 residues. With 3 bases removed from V and 7 bases from J, the gap between germline ends came to 18 bases. Germline CDR1 and CDR2: MGHDK and SYGVNS. The CDR3 protein is CASSDPGTSSGGYTF. The CDR3 DNA reads TGTGCCAGCAGTGACCCGGGCACCTCCTCGGGTGGCTACACCTTC.

The V call is TRBV7-9, the J call TRBJ2-7; D is unresolved. Trimming shortened V by 5 bases and J by 0 bases, and 20 bases separated the two germline ends. The germline gives CDR1 SEHNR, CDR2 FQNEAQ (reference sequence). This CDR3 region has 17 residues. The CDR3: CASSLFRGLAYSYEQYF. In DNA, the CDR3 is TGTGCCAGCAGCCTATTTCGCGGTCTCGCTTACTCCTACGAGCAGTACTTC.

The genes are TRBV19 and TRBJ2-5; the D call may be TRBD1 or TRBD2 (5 bases each). The CDR3 loop spans 15 amino acids. Germline V gene sequence: CDR1 LNHDA, CDR2 SQIVND (reference sequence). Trimming cost V 6 bases and J 1 base, with 15 bases left between them. The CDR3 DNA reads TGTGCCAGTAGCAACCGGGGCTCCTTCCAAGAGACCCAGTACTTC. This codes for CASSNRGSFQETQYF.

The J gene is TRBJ1-1, the V gene TRBV27, with a weak D call TRBD1 (6 bases). Germline-derived CDR1 and CDR2 are MNHEY and SMNVEV (reference sequence). The CDR3 has 14 residues. Between the trimmed V and J ends, which lost 6 bases and 1 base, there was a span of 12 bases. This chain's CDR3 is CASRRQAGNTEAFF. As DNA, the CDR3 is TGTGCCAGCAGACGACAGGCCGGGAACACTGAAGCTTTCTTT.

The chain uses TRBV6-6 and TRBJ1-2; TRBD1 is a possible D gene (6 bases). V lost 2 bases to trimming and J lost 8 bases, with 21 bases between them. Germline CDR1 and CDR2: MNHNY and SVGAGI (reference sequence). This CDR3 is 16 amino acids long. The CDR3 region is CASSYPGLTQGEGYTF. The CDR3 nucleotides are TGTGCCAGCAGTTACCCGGGATTGACACAGGGTGAAGGCTACACCTTC.

CDR3 in amino acids: CASSSIAGGSYEQYF. For the CDR3, the DNA is TGTGCCAGCAGCTCCATCGCGGGAGGTTCCTACGAGCAGTACTTC. The chain joins TRBV7-2 to TRBJ2-7; 8 bases are shared with TRBD2. CDR1 and CDR2 (germline): SGHTA, FQGNSA. This CDR3 spans 15 amino acids. V shed 4 bases and J 1 base; nucleotides not matched to a gene: 6.